Listed below are T cell receptor beta chains from one sample, sequenced in a study of early T cells in non-severe SARS-CoV-2 infection. TCRdb re-called the 5' RACE reads through MiXCR, storing one row per CDR3 protein. The sample includes 70,000 or so distinct CDR3 sequences, around 9.1% of them seen just once. The material sequenced was whole blood, taken at baseline. Every receptor here comes from an adult who was a healthcare worker with PCR-confirmed SARS-CoV-2 infection or an uninfected control (not recorded which). CDR3s include the opening cysteine and the closing phenylalanine or tryptophan. D genes are given only for firm matches. Size tells how often a clone was seen (once, few, many) or the class of an expanded clone, and some rows leave it out.

>TRBV4-1|many|TRBJ2-1|TRBD1
CASSQDRGNYNEQFF
TGCGCCAGCAGCCAGGACAGGGGGAACTACAATGAGCAGTTCTTC
>TRBV14|few|TRBJ2-2|TRBD2
CASSQWGGTGELFF
TGTGCCAGCAGCCAATGGGGAGGGACCGGGGAGCTGTTTTTT
>TRBV6-5|few|TRBJ1-2|TRBD1
CASSRTTGGRSYGYTF
TGTGCCAGCAGCCGAACCACAGGGGGCAGGAGCTATGGCTACACCTTC
>TRBV20-1|NA|TRBJ1-6|TRBD1
CSARGTGLKPYNSPLHF
TGCAGTGCTAGGGGGACAGGGTTAAAGCCCTATAATTCACCCCTCCACTTT
>TRBV20-1|many|TRBJ2-1|TRBD2
CSARDTLAGGQFF
TGCAGTGCTAGGGACACATTAGCGGGGGGGCAGTTCTTC
>TRBV10-3|many|TRBJ2-2|NA
CASDGKGTGELFF
TGTGCCAGCGATGGCAAGGGCACCGGGGAGCTGTTTTTT
>TRBV7-6|many|TRBJ2-3|NA
CASTSTPGGSTDTQYF
TGTGCCAGCACCTCGACCCCTGGGGGGTCCACAGATACGCAGTATTTT
>TRBV19|few|TRBJ1-2|NA
CASSIQPGQFGYTF
TGTGCCAGTAGTATCCAACCCGGACAGTTTGGCTACACCTTC
>TRBV20-1|medium-sized|TRBJ1-2|NA
CSARLAGESGYGYTF
TGCAGTGCTAGGCTCGCGGGGGAGAGCGGGTATGGCTACACCTTC
>TRBV18|few|TRBJ1-1|TRBD1
CASSAKTGLDTEAFF
TGTGCCAGCTCAGCAAAGACAGGGTTGGACACTGAAGCTTTCTTT
>TRBV6-5|few|TRBJ2-3|TRBD1
CASSPWDRADTQYF
TGTGCCAGCAGTCCGTGGGACAGGGCGGATACGCAGTATTTT
>TRBV7-9|NA|TRBJ1-5|TRBD1
CASSPDGQGSQPQHF
TGTGCCAGCAGCCCCGATGGACAGGGCTCTCAGCCCCAGCATTTT
>TRBV3-1|NA|TRBJ2-1|TRBD2
CASSQQGAGGHNEQFF
TGTGCCAGCAGCCAACAAGGGGCGGGGGGGCACAATGAGCAGTTCTTC
>TRBV5-5|NA|TRBJ2-3|NA
CASSRPGDADTQYF
TGTGCCAGCAGCCGTCCAGGAGATGCAGATACGCAGTATTTT
>TRBV6-6|NA|TRBJ1-1|NA
CASSDTRAAAFF
TGTGCCAGCAGTGACACGCGGGCCGCAGCTTTCTTT
>TRBV7-9|many|TRBJ2-2|NA
CATRWGGTGELFF
TGTGCCACCCGATGGGGCGGAACCGGGGAGCTGTTTTTT
>TRBV9|NA|TRBJ2-6|TRBD1
CASSVSTGDTSGANVLTF
TGTGCCAGCAGCGTTTCCACAGGGGACACCTCTGGGGCCAACGTCCTGACTTTC
>TRBV11-2|once|TRBJ1-1|NA
CASSSHSVNTEAFF
TGTGCCAGCAGCTCACACTCGGTGAACACTGAAGCTTTCTTT
>TRBV30|NA|TRBJ1-6|TRBD1
CAWSTGQGANILNNSPLHF
TGTGCCTGGAGCACCGGACAGGGGGCGAATATCCTTAATAATTCACCCCTCCACTTT
>TRBV18|few|TRBJ2-7|TRBD1
CASSPQQGGEEQYF
TGTGCCAGCTCACCTCAACAGGGGGGTGAGGAGCAGTACTTC
>TRBV5-5|NA|TRBJ1-5|NA
CASSLVLNQPQHF
TGTGCCAGCAGCTTGGTGCTTAATCAGCCCCAGCATTTT
>TRBV5-5|many|TRBJ2-3|TRBD2
CASSLQLAGADTQYF
TGTGCCAGCAGCTTGCAACTAGCGGGGGCAGATACGCAGTATTTT
>TRBV29-1|NA|TRBJ2-1|TRBD2
CSARTSKQFF
TGCAGCGCCCGGACTAGTAAGCAGTTCTTC
>TRBV27|few|TRBJ1-2|TRBD1
CASSTRETGYGYTF
TGTGCCAGCAGTACACGGGAGACAGGGTATGGCTACACCTTC
>TRBV4-3|NA|TRBJ2-3|TRBD2
CASSQGNSGDGTDTQYF
TGCGCCAGCAGCCAAGGCAATAGCGGGGATGGTACAGATACGCAGTATTTT
>TRBV20-1|NA|TRBJ2-4|NA
CSAIGWGAKNIQYF
TGCAGTGCTATTGGTTGGGGAGCCAAAAACATTCAGTACTTC
>TRBV5-1|NA|TRBJ2-1|NA
CASRSGLSYNEQFF
TGCGCCAGCCGATCGGGCCTCTCCTACAATGAGCAGTTCTTC
>TRBV20-1|NA|TRBJ2-7|NA
CSATSPEESYEQYF
TGCAGTGCCACGTCCCCGGAGGAATCCTACGAGCAGTACTTC
>TRBV11-3|NA|TRBJ2-3|NA
CASSFPGLVGTDTQYF
TGTGCCAGCAGCTTCCCGGGGCTTGTCGGCACAGATACGCAGTATTTT
>TRBV7-3|NA|TRBJ2-3|TRBD2
CASSLNGGSEDTQYF
TGTGCCAGCAGCTTAAACGGGGGGTCGGAGGATACGCAGTATTTT
>TRBV7-9|NA|TRBJ1-6|NA
CASSSGQGSPLHF
TGTGCCAGCAGCTCCGGCCAAGGTTCACCCCTCCACTTT
>TRBV12-5|NA|TRBJ1-5|NA
CASGQVTQSNQPQHF
TGTGCTAGTGGTCAAGTCACTCAGAGCAATCAGCCCCAGCATTTT
>TRBV24-1|many|TRBJ1-2|TRBD1
CATSDSTGTVDGYTF
TGTGCCACCAGTGATTCTACCGGGACAGTTGATGGCTACACCTTC
>TRBV20-1|NA|TRBJ2-7|NA
CSALARGAAYEQYF
TGCAGTGCATTGGCCAGGGGCGCCGCCTACGAGCAGTACTTC
>TRBV9|NA|TRBJ2-1|TRBD1
CASSFTGGSYNEQFF
TGTGCCAGCAGCTTTACAGGGGGCTCCTACAATGAGCAGTTCTTC
>TRBV7-3|few|TRBJ2-2|NA
CASSLRTGELFF
TGTGCCAGCAGTTTACGCACCGGGGAGCTGTTTTTT
>TRBV12-3/TRBV12-4|NA|TRBJ2-4|NA
CASSFAGTKNIQYF
TGTGCCAGCAGTTTTGCGGGAACCAAAAACATTCAGTACTTC
>TRBV5-1|many|TRBJ1-2|NA
CASSLDNSFNYGETGGYAF
TGCGCCAGCAGCTTGGACAATTCATTTAACTATGGGGAGACTGGTGGCTACGCCTTC
>TRBV5-6|few|TRBJ1-6|NA
CASSGAYRSPLHF
TGTGCCAGCAGCGGAGCGTACCGTTCACCCCTCCACTTT
>TRBV20-1|NA|TRBJ2-3|NA
CSARVRTDTQYF
TGCAGTGCCAGGGTTAGGACAGATACGCAGTATTTT
>TRBV18|few|TRBJ2-2|NA
CASSPTSTGELFF
TGTGCCAGCTCACCAACTAGCACCGGGGAGCTGTTTTTT
>TRBV5-5|NA|TRBJ1-1|TRBD1
CASSWTGENTEAFF
TGTGCCAGCAGCTGGACAGGGGAGAACACTGAAGCTTTCTTT
>TRBV14|NA|TRBJ2-1|TRBD2
CASSQGLAGANEQFF
TGTGCCAGCAGCCAAGGACTAGCGGGGGCTAATGAGCAGTTCTTC
>TRBV7-2|NA|TRBJ1-4|NA
CASSSNQGPANEKLFF
TGTGCCAGCAGCTCCAACCAGGGGCCGGCTAATGAAAAACTGTTTTTT
>TRBV5-1|NA|TRBJ2-7|TRBD1
CASSAKTGVHEQYF
TGCGCCAGCAGCGCCAAGACAGGGGTCCACGAGCAGTACTTC
>TRBV11-3|NA|TRBJ2-5|TRBD1
CASSQDWTGKSSGTQYF
TGTGCCAGCAGCCAAGATTGGACAGGGAAATCTTCGGGGACCCAGTACTTC
>TRBV6-1|many|TRBJ2-1|NA
CASSQGSNEQFF
TGTGCCAGCTCCCAGGGTTCCAATGAGCAGTTCTTC